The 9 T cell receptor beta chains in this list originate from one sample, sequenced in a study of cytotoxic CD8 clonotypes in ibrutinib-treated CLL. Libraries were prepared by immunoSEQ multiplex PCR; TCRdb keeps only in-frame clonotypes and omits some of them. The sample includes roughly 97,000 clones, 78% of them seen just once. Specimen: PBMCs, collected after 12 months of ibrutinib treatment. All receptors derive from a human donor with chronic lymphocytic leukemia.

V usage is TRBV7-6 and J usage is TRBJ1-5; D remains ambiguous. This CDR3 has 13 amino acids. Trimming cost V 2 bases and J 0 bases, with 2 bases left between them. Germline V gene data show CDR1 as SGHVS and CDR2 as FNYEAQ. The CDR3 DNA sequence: TGTGCCAGCAGCTTAAGTAGCAATCAGCCCCAGCATTTT. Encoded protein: CASSLSSNQPQHF.

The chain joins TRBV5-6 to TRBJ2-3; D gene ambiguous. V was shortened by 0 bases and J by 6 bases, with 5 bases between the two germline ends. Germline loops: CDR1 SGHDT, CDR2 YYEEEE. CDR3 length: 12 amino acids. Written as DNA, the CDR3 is TGTGCCAGCAGCTTGGGGTTGGATACGCAGTATTTT. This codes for CASSLGLDTQYF.

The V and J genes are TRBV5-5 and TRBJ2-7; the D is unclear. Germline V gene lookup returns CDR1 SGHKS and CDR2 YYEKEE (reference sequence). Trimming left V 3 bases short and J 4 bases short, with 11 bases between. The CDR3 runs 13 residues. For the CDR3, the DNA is TGTGCCAGCAGCTCGTCATGGTGGTACGAGCAGTACTTC. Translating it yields CASSSSWWYEQYF. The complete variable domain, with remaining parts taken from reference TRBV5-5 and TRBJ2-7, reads DAGVTQSPTHLIKTRGQQVTLRCSPISGHKSVSWYQQVLGQGPQFIFQYYEKEERGRGNFPDRFSARQFPNYSSELNVNALLLGDSALYLCASSSSWWYEQYFGPGTRLTVT.

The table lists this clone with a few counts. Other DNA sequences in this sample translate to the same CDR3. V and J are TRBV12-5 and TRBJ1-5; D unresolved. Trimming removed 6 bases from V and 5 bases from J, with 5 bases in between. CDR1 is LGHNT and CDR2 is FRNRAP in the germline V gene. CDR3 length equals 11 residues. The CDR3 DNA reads TGTGCTAGTGGCCTCGATCAGCCCCAGCATTTT. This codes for CASGLDQPQHF.

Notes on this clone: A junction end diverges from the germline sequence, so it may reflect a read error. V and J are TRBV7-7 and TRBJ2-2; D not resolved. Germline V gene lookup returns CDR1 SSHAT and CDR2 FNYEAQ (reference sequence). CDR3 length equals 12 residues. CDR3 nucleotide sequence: TGTGCTAGCAGCTTGGGGACCGGGGAGCTGTTTTTT. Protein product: CASSLGTGELFF.

CDR3 sequence reads: CASRWTGLNTEAFF. The CDR3, as DNA: TGTGCCAGTAGGTGGACAGGGTTGAACACTGAAGCTTTCTTT. This sequence joins TRBV19 and TRBJ1-1; 8 bases map to TRBD1. J gave up 0 bases and V 6 bases, and 3 bases lay outside the gene matches. The CDR3 runs 14 residues. Germline CDR1 is LNHDA and CDR2 is SQIVND (reference sequence).

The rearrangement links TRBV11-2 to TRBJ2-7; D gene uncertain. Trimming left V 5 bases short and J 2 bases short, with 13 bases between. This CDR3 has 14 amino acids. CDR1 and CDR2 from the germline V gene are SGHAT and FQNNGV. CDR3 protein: CASSGPWVPYEQYF. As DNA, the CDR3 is TGTGCCAGCAGCGGTCCGTGGGTGCCCTACGAGCAGTACTTC.

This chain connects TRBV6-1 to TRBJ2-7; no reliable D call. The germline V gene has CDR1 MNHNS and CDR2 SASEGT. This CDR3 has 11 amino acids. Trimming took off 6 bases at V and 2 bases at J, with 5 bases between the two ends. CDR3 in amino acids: CASSPTYEQYF. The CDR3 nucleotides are TGTGCCAGCAGCCCCACCTACGAGCAGTACTTC.

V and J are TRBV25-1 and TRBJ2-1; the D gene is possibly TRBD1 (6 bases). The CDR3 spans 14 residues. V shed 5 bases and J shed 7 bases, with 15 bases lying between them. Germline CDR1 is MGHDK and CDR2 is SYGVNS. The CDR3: CASSNRGFGNEQFF. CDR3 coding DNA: TGTGCCAGCAGTAATAGGGGGTTTGGGAATGAGCAGTTCTTC.